This TCR beta chain is drawn from a study of shared clonotypes between healthy human individuals. Notes on the study in general: A few donors had roughly 5% of their naive CD4 clonotypes in common. In general, naive subsets displayed greater estimated richness than memory subsets did. Clonotypes not shared had lower generation probabilities than those common to all four donors.

Trimming left V 1 base short and J 6 bases short, with 10 bases between. CDR1 and CDR2 from the germline V gene are LNHDA and SQIVND (reference sequence). This CDR3 comprises 15 residues. Only in-frame clones appear in the TCRdb table, and some are missing; sequencing was by immunoSEQ multiplex PCR. This table has about 2 million clones, roughly 95% appearing once. In regard to this clone: Antigen specificity is unknown.

Division of CD4+ cells produced a CD45RA+ naive subset and a CD45RA-negative memory subset. Sequences were obtained from naive CD4+ T cells sorted from blood. Subset specified: CD45RA+ positively selected. The V and J genes are TRBV19 and TRBJ1-6, with D perhaps TRBD1 (5 bases). The receptor was derived from a man between 18 and 29 years old in good health. CDR3 region: CASSIAGTVNSPLHF. CDR3 nucleotide sequence: TGTGCCAGTAGTATAGCTGGGACGGTTAATTCACCCCTCCACTTT.